The 31 T cell receptor beta chains below were found in one sample sequenced in a study of post-analysis software for immune sequencing data (dated by TCRdb to the mid-2010s). Findings and caveats that apply to the study as a whole: Roughly 5 TRBV segments, including TRBV5-6, TRBV5-1 and TRBV20-1, were significantly more frequent in patients than controls.

These TCRs are of unknown antigen specificity. Libraries were made using PCR. Sequencing used an Illumina HiSeq 2500. To reduce PCR and sequencing biases, unique molecular identifiers were incorporated into the TCR beta cDNA libraries. TCRdb reanalyzed the raw reads on its own, using fastp at Q25 for trimming and MiXCR for clone calling, and kept in-frame beta chains. Records with the same CDR3 protein are collapsed into one entry carrying the most frequent genes and DNA. The sample yields a few hundred thousand distinct CDR3 sequences; 30% to 45% were counted once. The ten largest clones add up to 6.5% to 8% of the sample. The sample consisted of blood. The receptors originated from a girl aged 2-10 years with multiple sclerosis.

The rearrangement uses TRBV6-1 and TRBJ2-5; TRBD2 is a possible D gene (7 bases). CDR3 size: 15 residues. Germline loops: CDR1 MNHNS, CDR2 SASEGT. Trimming removed 1 base at V and 5 bases at J, with 14 bases between. CDR3 residues: CASSEGQVGRETQYF. The CDR3 nucleotides are TGTGCCAGCAGTGAAGGACAGGTCGGGAGGGAGACCCAGTACTTC.

This chain links TRBV12-3 or TRBV12-4 with TRBJ1-2, with TRBD1 identical over 11 bases. The CDR3 runs to 15 residues. The V segment lost 5 bases and the J segment 8 bases; nucleotides outside the gene matches: 10. The CDR3 sequence is CASSPGTGGGRGYTF. The DNA of the CDR3 is TGTGCCAGCAGTCCTGGGACAGGGGGAGGCCGGGGCTACACCTTC.

This rearrangement joins TRBV4-1 to TRBJ2-4; D is unclear. The J call may be in error: the DNA end matches TRBJ2-7 better. The CDR3 spans 17 residues. CDR1 and CDR2 from the germline V gene are MGHRA and YSYEKL. The CDR3 sequence is CASSQEALDRNSYEQYF. CDR3 DNA: TGCGCCAGCAGCCAAGAGGCCCTCGACCGCAACTCCTACGAGCAGTACTTC.

This chain connects TRBV6-5 to TRBJ1-2; D uncertain. The V end was cut by 5 bases, the J end by 4 bases, with 11 bases between. Germline V gene lookup returns CDR1 MNHEY and CDR2 SVGAGI. The CDR3 spans 13 residues. For the CDR3, the DNA is TGTGCCAGCAGTCCATCGGGCTTCTATGGCTACACCTTC. Protein product: CASSPSGFYGYTF.

The chain carries TRBV15 and TRBJ2-1; D is perhaps TRBD2 (7 bases). V lost 0 bases and J 8 bases, leaving 23 bases between the germline ends. The CDR3 runs to 18 residues. Germline CDR1 LNHNV, CDR2 YYDKDF (reference sequence). CDR3 bases: TGTGCCACCAGCAGAGAATTTGGGGGGGGCCTAAGTCGCGATGAGCAGTTCTTC. This encodes CATSREFGGGLSRDEQFF.

The chain joins TRBV3-1 to TRBJ2-7, with 7 bases that match TRBD2. The length of the CDR3 is 14 residues. Germline CDR1 is LGHDT and CDR2 is YNNKEL (reference sequence). The junction had 4 bases not matched to a gene; V was cut back by 3 bases and J by 2 bases. The CDR3 loop is CASSQQGGPYEQYF. The DNA of the CDR3 is TGTGCCAGCAGCCAGCAGGGAGGGCCCTACGAGCAGTACTTC.

This clonotype turned up a few times. V is TRBV12-3 or TRBV12-4 and J is TRBJ1-1; TRBD1 matches 8 bases. The CDR3 covers 15 residues. Germline trimming cut 7 bases from V and 1 base from J; bases unmatched to any gene: 8. Written as DNA, the CDR3 is TGTGCCAGCACCCCTCCAGGGGGCTGGAACACTGAAGCTTTCTTT. Its protein is CASTPPGGWNTEAFF.

V gene TRBV5-1 combines with J gene TRBJ1-1, with unresolved D. The CDR3 totals 16 residues. Germline V gives CDR1 SGHRS, CDR2 YFSETQ. Trimming took off 1 base at V and 0 bases at J, with 13 bases between the two ends. The CDR3 is CASSLITGILNTEAFF. For the CDR3, the DNA is TGCGCCAGCAGCTTGATAACGGGGATATTGAACACTGAAGCTTTCTTT.

This clonotype was observed a handful of times. V gene TRBV12-3 or TRBV12-4 combines with J gene TRBJ1-2; D is uncertain. This CDR3 is 14 amino acids long. V lost 8 bases to trimming and J lost 4 bases, with 17 bases between them. This chain's CDR3 is CASGGGPHPYGYTF. The DNA of the CDR3 is TGTGCCAGCGGAGGCGGGCCCCACCCCTATGGCTACACCTTC.

This clonotype turned up a few times. V and J are TRBV7-7 and TRBJ2-5; 9 bases are a match to TRBD1. V shed 4 bases and J 5 bases; nucleotides not matched to a gene: 5. The CDR3 loop spans 14 amino acids. Germline CDR1 and CDR2: SSHAT and FNYEAQ (reference sequence). CDR3 loop: CASSSQGAWETQYF. The CDR3 nucleotides are TGTGCCAGCAGCTCACAGGGGGCTTGGGAGACCCAGTACTTC.

A few counts support this clonotype. This chain uses TRBV13 with TRBJ2-7; D unresolved. Looked up from germline, CDR1 is PRHDT and CDR2 is FYEKMQ (reference sequence). V dropped 5 bases and J dropped 3 bases, with 11 bases sitting between them. The CDR3 loop spans 13 amino acids. CDR3 loop: CASSRHDGYEQYF. The CDR3 DNA reads TGTGCCAGCAGCCGACACGACGGCTACGAGCAGTACTTC.

This chain connects TRBV20-1 to TRBJ2-1; D unclear. The CDR3 sequence is 14 residues long. Looked up from germline, CDR1 is DFQATT and CDR2 is SNEGSKA (reference sequence). The ends were cut back, 2 bases at V and 3 bases at J, with 11 bases in the middle. The CDR3 sequence is CSARYTVDYNEQFF. CDR3 in DNA: TGCAGTGCTAGATACACCGTCGACTACAATGAGCAGTTCTTC.

The rearrangement uses TRBV20-1 and TRBJ2-1, with 9 bases identical to TRBD2. This CDR3 has 17 amino acids. Per the germline V gene, CDR1 is DFQATT and CDR2 is SNEGSKA (reference sequence). V was clipped by 2 bases and J by 3 bases; unmatched bases: 11. CDR3 loop: CSARLSVAGAFYNEQFF. The CDR3 DNA reads as TGCAGTGCTAGACTTAGCGTAGCGGGGGCCTTCTACAATGAGCAGTTCTTC.

The chain carries TRBV7-2 and TRBJ2-5; no clear D gene. Germline V gives CDR1 SGHTA, CDR2 FQGNSA. Trimming cost V 5 bases and J 2 bases, with 18 bases left between them. CDR3 size: 16 residues. The CDR3, as DNA: TGTGCCAGCAGCCGTTATCCGCCTAGGGCGCAAGAGACCCAGTACTTC. Its protein is CASSRYPPRAQETQYF.

The sample holds many counts of this clonotype. The chain is built from TRBV9 and TRBJ2-7; TRBD1 agrees at 8 bases. CDR1 and CDR2 from the germline V gene are SGDLS and YYNGEE. CDR3 length: 14 residues. V was clipped by 3 bases and J by 0 bases; unmatched bases: 2. The CDR3: CASSGQGNSYEQYF. CDR3 nucleotides: TGTGCCAGCAGCGGACAGGGGAACTCCTACGAGCAGTACTTC.

This clonotype was seen a single time. This rearrangement joins TRBV2 to TRBJ2-3; D is unclear. Germline V gives CDR1 SNHLY, CDR2 FYNNEI. The length of the CDR3 is 15 residues. The germline V and J ends were trimmed by 4 bases and 3 bases, with 14 bases remaining between them. CDR3 amino acids: CASSVQLPYTDTQYF. CDR3 nucleotide sequence: TGTGCCAGCAGTGTACAATTACCGTATACAGATACGCAGTATTTT.

V usage is TRBV4-1 and J usage is TRBJ1-1; no clear D gene. Germline assignment: CDR1 MGHRA and CDR2 YSYEKL. V was clipped by 0 bases and J by 1 base, with 6 bases between them. This CDR3 has 14 amino acids. DNA for the CDR3: TGCGCCAGCAGCCAAGATGGAAGGAACACTGAAGCTTTCTTT. Its protein is CASSQDGRNTEAFF.

This clonotype was seen ten or more times. CDR3 amino acids: CASSSQSGTSYNEQFF. CDR3 in DNA: TGTGCCAGCAGCTCTCAGAGCGGGACCTCCTACAATGAGCAGTTCTTC. The J gene is TRBJ2-1, the V gene TRBV7-2; TRBD2 aligns across 7 bases. CDR1 and CDR2 (germline): SGHTA, FQGNSA. V was clipped by 4 bases and J by 0 bases; unmatched bases: 6. The CDR3 is 16 residues long.

This clonotype showed up just a few times. V usage is TRBV28 and J usage is TRBJ1-1, with D possibly TRBD1 on 5 matching bases. Trimming left V 6 bases short and J 4 bases short, with 18 bases between. Germline-derived CDR1 and CDR2 are MDHEN and SYDVKM. CDR3 length: 15 residues. This CDR3 reads CASRRMAGRVTEAFF. DNA of the CDR3: TGTGCCAGCAGGAGGATGGCAGGGAGGGTCACTGAAGCTTTCTTT.

V gene TRBV5-1 combines with J gene TRBJ2-7, with a tentative D call TRBD2 (6 bases). This CDR3 is built from 15 residues. Per germline, CDR1 SGHRS and CDR2 YFSETQ. With 4 bases removed from V and 3 bases from J, the gap between germline ends came to 17 bases. CDR3 region: CASSPGTLQGYEQYF. CDR3 nucleotide sequence: TGCGCCAGCAGCCCCGGGACTCTCCAAGGCTACGAGCAGTACTTC.

The rearrangement joins TRBV15 to TRBJ1-5; D gene unclear. V lost 2 bases and J 7 bases, leaving 6 bases between the germline ends. The CDR3 covers 12 residues. Germline CDR1 LNHNV, CDR2 YYDKDF (reference sequence). CDR3: CATSRPFQPQHF. The CDR3 coding sequence is TGTGCCACCAGCAGACCCTTCCAGCCCCAGCATTTT.

This clonotype has a handful of counts. The CDR3 here is CASSFQGLVPHEQYF. In DNA, the CDR3 is TGTGCCAGCAGTTTCCAGGGACTAGTCCCCCACGAGCAGTACTTC. The chain joins TRBV12-3 or TRBV12-4 to TRBJ2-7; 8 bases line up with TRBD2. V was pared by 3 bases and J by 5 bases, with 9 bases of the junction left unmatched. The CDR3 has 15 residues.

This clonotype has a handful of counts. This chain links TRBV20-1 with TRBJ2-1; 13 nucleotides line up with TRBD2. The CDR3 consists of 16 residues. Trimming took 3 bases from V and 5 from J; bases not matched to a gene: 7. Germline V gene sequence: CDR1 DFQATT, CDR2 SNEGSKA (reference sequence). In DNA form, the CDR3 reads TGCAGTGCTAGTCCCATAGGACTAGCGGGGGACAATGAGCAGTTCTTC. Its protein product is CSASPIGLAGDNEQFF.

The chain links TRBV9 to TRBJ2-6; D is unresolved. V was cut by 5 bases and J by 0 bases, with 12 bases left in between. CDR3 length: 16 amino acids. CDR1 and CDR2 from the germline V gene are SGDLS and YYNGEE. The CDR3: CASRGRQPSGANVLTF. CDR3 in DNA: TGTGCCAGCAGAGGACGGCAGCCCTCTGGGGCCAACGTCCTGACTTTC.

This clonotype was counted only a few times. The chain has TRBV14 and TRBJ2-7, with 7 bases identical to TRBD1. J was trimmed by 7 bases and V by 2 bases; bases with no gene match: 11. The CDR3 has 15 residues. Per the germline V gene, CDR1 is SGHDN and CDR2 is FVKESK. CDR3 DNA: TGTGCCAGCAGCCAAAGGTGGACAGGCCGGATGGAGCAGTACTTC. Translation: CASSQRWTGRMEQYF.

The chain carries TRBV15 and TRBJ1-3, with D tentatively TRBD1 (6 bases). The germline gives CDR1 LNHNV, CDR2 YYDKDF (reference sequence). The ends were cut back, 3 bases at V and 1 base at J, with 16 bases in the middle. The CDR3 covers 17 residues. CDR3 sequence (DNA): TGTGCCACCAGCAGCCGGAGGGGGGCCTGGTCTGGAAACACCATATATTTT. Protein sequence: CATSSRRGAWSGNTIYF.

This clonotype came up a few times. This sequence joins TRBV28 and TRBJ1-2, with D hard to call. The germline V gene encodes CDR1 MDHEN and CDR2 SYDVKM. Between the trimmed V and J ends, which lost 1 base and 7 bases, there was a span of 16 bases. The CDR3 spans 15 residues. The CDR3 protein is CASSLFLRTLGGYTF. CDR3 in DNA: TGTGCCAGCAGTTTATTTCTCAGGACGTTAGGTGGCTACACCTTC.

This clonotype was counted a few times. The gene calls are TRBV12-3 or TRBV12-4 and TRBJ1-5; D remains ambiguous. The length of the CDR3 is 14 residues. The V and J ends lost 4 bases and 3 bases respectively, with 10 bases between them. The CDR3 loop reads CASSSNSANQPQHF. In DNA, the CDR3 is TGTGCCAGCAGTTCCAACTCCGCCAATCAGCCCCAGCATTTT.

This clonotype has a count of ten or more. The chain combines TRBV7-3 with TRBJ2-3, with D tentatively TRBD2 (7 bases). The CDR3 consists of 16 residues. Germline lookup yields CDR1 SGHTA and CDR2 FQGTGA. Trimming took 1 base from V and 0 from J, leaving 11 bases between them. The CDR3: CASSLRAGASTDTQYF. CDR3 nucleotide sequence: TGTGCCAGCAGCTTAAGGGCGGGGGCTAGCACAGATACGCAGTATTTT. Based on the CDR3 plus reference TRBV7-3 and TRBJ2-3, the full variable domain is GAGVSQTPSNKVTEKGKYVELRCDPISGHTALYWYRQSLGQGPEFLIYFQGTGAADDSGLPNDRFFAVRPEGSVSTLKIQRTERGDSAVYLCASSLRAGASTDTQYFGPGTRLTVL.

There are a few counts of this clonotype. The rearrangement uses TRBV9 and TRBJ1-5; D unresolved. CDR3 length equals 14 residues. CDR1 SGDLS and CDR2 YYNGEE come from the germline V gene. V gave up 2 bases and J gave up 0 bases, with 6 bases separating them. CDR3: CASSVTFSNQPQHF. DNA of the CDR3: TGTGCCAGCAGCGTGACGTTTAGCAATCAGCCCCAGCATTTT.

J is TRBJ1-5 and V is TRBV20-1; 10 nucleotides align to TRBD1. With 5 bases clipped from V and 7 bases from J, the junction kept 8 bases outside the gene matches. The CDR3 runs 14 residues. Germline V lookup: CDR1 DFQATT, CDR2 SNEGSKA (reference sequence). The CDR3 spells CSARGQGTIQPQHF. DNA for the CDR3: TGCAGTGCTCGGGGACAGGGGACCATCCAGCCCCAGCATTTT.